A few counts support the clone carrying this T cell receptor beta chain. Authors' data handling: Amplification of reference gene primers was used by the study to estimate nucleated cell counts. Libraries were prepared by immunoSEQ multiplex PCR; TCRdb keeps only in-frame clonotypes and omits some of them. V, J and clone size reflect that table, while D and trimming were determined from the DNA. The table includes about 180,000 clones, roughly four fifths detected once. The data are from a study of blood T cell repertoires in COVID-19. About the research overall: Italy, Spain and the United States were the sources of the convalescent and acute COVID-19 samples. Sample material is recorded as cDNA or gDNA derived from T cells, B-cell-depleted T cells, or PBMCs.

CDR3 length: 15 residues. V trimming: 5 bases; J trimming: 10 bases; junction bases outside the gene matches: 13. Germline-derived CDR1 and CDR2 are MNHEY and SVGAGI. Input material: peripheral blood. This chain uses TRBV6-5 with TRBJ1-4, with 7 bases aligning to TRBD1. The origin of this receptor is a woman in her 70s with COVID-19, enrolled during active disease. The DNA of the CDR3 is TGTGCCAGCAGTATCCCCGACAGGGAAGTCGGAAAACTGTTTTTT. The encoded protein is CASSIPDREVGKLFF.